This T cell receptor (beta chain) was sequenced in a study of cytomegalovirus exposure and HLA in healthy donors. Study as a whole: Earlier sequencing of 150 million to 200 million T cells yielded approximately 100 million unique TCR beta sequences. Whole-study findings and limits: Accurate HLA-A and HLA-B prediction from TCR beta sequences was reported for most subjects. Sequencing depth roughly uniform across donors was assumed in presence/absence analyses.

With V trimmed by 4 bases and J by 0 bases, 9 bases remained unmatched. The length of the CDR3 is 18 residues. Germline assignment: CDR1 SGHTA and CDR2 FQGTGA. The primer mix had 60 Vbeta and 13 Jbeta primers. Here immunoSEQ multiplex PCR was the method, and the copy in TCRdb shows in-frame clones only, minus some. This table holds 170,000 or so clones, around 77% found once. In regard to this clone: What it binds is unknown.

V usage is TRBV7-3 and J usage is TRBJ2-3; 11 bases are shared with TRBD2. This clonotype was obtained from a woman in her 30s in good health and CMV-seronegative. Sequencing was done on a sample of PBMCs. CDR3 in amino acids: CASSSLAGGYSSTDTQYF. For the CDR3, the DNA is TGTGCCAGCAGCTCTCTAGCGGGGGGCTATTCTAGCACAGATACGCAGTATTTT.